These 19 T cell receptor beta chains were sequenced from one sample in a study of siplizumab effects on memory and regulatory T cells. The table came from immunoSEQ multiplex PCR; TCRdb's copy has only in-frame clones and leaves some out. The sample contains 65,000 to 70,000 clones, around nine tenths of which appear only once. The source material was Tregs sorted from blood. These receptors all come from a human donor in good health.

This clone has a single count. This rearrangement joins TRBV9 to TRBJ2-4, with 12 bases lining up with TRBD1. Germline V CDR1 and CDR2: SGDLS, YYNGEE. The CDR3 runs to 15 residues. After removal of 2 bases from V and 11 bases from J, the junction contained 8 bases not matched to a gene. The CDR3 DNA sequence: TGTGCCAGCAGCGTCTCCCCTGGGACAGGGGGCTTTCAGTACTTC. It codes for CASSVSPGTGGFQYF.

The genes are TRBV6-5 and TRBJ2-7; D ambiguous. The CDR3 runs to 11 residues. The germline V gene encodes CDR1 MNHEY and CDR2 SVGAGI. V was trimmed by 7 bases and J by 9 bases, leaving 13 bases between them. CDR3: CASKYRGWQYF. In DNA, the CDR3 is TGTGCCAGCAAGTACAGAGGCTGGCAGTACTTC.

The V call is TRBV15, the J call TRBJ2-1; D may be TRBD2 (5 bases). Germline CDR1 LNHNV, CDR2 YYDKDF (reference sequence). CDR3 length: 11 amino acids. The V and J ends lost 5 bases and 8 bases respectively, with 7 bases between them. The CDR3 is CATSSRDEQFF. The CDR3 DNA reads TGTGCCACCAGCTCGCGGGATGAGCAGTTCTTC.

This CDR3 reads CASSEGGGNQPQHF. The CDR3 coding sequence is TGTGCCAGCAGTGAAGGGGGTGGCAATCAGCCCCAGCATTTT. V is TRBV6-1 and J is TRBJ1-5; D remains ambiguous. This CDR3 region has 14 residues. The germline V gene encodes CDR1 MNHNS and CDR2 SASEGT. Trimming left V 1 base short and J 2 bases short, with 6 bases between.

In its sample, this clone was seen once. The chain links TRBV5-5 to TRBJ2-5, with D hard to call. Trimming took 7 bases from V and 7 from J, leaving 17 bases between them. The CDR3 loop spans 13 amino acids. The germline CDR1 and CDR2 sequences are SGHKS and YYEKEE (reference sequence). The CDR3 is CASHQLHKGTQYF. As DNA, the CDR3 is TGTGCCAGCCATCAGCTCCATAAGGGGACCCAGTACTTC.

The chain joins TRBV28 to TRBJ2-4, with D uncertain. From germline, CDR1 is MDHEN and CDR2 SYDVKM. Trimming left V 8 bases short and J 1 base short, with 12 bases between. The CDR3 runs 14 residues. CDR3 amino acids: CASHPAGAKNIQYF. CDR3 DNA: TGTGCCAGCCACCCGGCCGGCGCCAAAAACATTCAGTACTTC.

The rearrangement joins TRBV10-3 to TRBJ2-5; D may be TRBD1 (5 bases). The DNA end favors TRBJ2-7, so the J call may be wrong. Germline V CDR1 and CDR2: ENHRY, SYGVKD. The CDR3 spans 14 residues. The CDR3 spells CAISEVQGVYEQYF. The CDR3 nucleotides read TGTGCCATCAGTGAGGTCCAGGGTGTCTACGAGCAGTACTTC.

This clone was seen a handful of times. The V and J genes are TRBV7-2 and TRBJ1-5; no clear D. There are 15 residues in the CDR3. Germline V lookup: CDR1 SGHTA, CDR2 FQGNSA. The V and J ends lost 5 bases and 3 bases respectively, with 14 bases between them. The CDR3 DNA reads TGTGCCAGCAGCCCGTCCTCGGATTACAATCAGCCCCAGCATTTT. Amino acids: CASSPSSDYNQPQHF.

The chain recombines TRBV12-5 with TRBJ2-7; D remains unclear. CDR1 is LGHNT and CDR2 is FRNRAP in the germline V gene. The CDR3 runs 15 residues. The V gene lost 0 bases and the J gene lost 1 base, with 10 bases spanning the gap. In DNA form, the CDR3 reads TGTGCTAGTGGTTTGGTACTATGGGGATCCTACGAGCAGTACTTC. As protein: CASGLVLWGSYEQYF. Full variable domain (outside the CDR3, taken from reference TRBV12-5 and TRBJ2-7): DARVTQTPRHKVTEMGQEVTMRCQPILGHNTVFWYRQTMMQGLELLAYFRNRAPLDDSGMPKDRFSAEMPDATLATLKIQPSEPRDSAVYFCASGLVLWGSYEQYFGPGTRLTVT.

CDR3 amino acids: CASNSPPNIQYF. The CDR3 region has the DNA TGTGCCAGCAACTCCCCTCCGAACATTCAGTACTTC. The rearrangement uses TRBV11-3 and TRBJ2-4; no clear D. V gave up 7 bases and J gave up 7 bases, with 11 bases separating them. The CDR3 runs 12 residues. Germline CDR1 is SGHNT and CDR2 is YENEEA.

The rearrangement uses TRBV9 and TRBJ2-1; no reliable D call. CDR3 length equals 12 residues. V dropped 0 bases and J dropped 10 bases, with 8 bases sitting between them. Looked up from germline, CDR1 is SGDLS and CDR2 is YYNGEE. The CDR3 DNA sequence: TGTGCCAGCAGCGTAGGTTACGGGGAGCAGTTCTTC. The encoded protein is CASSVGYGEQFF.

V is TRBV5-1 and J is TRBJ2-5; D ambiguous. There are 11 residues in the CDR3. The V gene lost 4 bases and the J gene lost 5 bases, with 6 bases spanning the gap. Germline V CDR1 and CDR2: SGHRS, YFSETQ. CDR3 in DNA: TGCGCCAGCAGCAATGGTGAGACCCAGTACTTC. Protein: CASSNGETQYF.

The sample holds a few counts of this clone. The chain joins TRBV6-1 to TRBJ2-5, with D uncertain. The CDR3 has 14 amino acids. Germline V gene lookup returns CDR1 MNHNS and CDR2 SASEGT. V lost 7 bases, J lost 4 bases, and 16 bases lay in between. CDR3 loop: CASTPWSYTETQYF. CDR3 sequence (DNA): TGTGCCAGCACTCCGTGGAGTTATACAGAGACCCAGTACTTC.

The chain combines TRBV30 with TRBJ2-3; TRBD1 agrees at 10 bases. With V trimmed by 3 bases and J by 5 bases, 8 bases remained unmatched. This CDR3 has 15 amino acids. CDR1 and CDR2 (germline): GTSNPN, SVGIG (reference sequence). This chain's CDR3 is CAWRAGTGALDTQYF. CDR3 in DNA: TGTGCCTGGAGGGCCGGGACAGGGGCTTTAGATACGCAGTATTTT.

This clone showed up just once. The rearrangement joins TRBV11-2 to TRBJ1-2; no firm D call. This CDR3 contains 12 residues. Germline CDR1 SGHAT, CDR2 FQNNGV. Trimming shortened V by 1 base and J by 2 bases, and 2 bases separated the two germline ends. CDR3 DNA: TGTGCCAGCAGCTTAGGAAACTATGGCTACACCTTC. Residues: CASSLGNYGYTF.

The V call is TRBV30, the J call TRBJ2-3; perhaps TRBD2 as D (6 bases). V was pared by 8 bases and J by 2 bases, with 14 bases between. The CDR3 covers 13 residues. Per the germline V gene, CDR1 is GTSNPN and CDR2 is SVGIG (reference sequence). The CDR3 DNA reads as TGTGCCCGAAGGGGCGGGAACACAGATACGCAGTATTTT. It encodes CARRGGNTDTQYF.

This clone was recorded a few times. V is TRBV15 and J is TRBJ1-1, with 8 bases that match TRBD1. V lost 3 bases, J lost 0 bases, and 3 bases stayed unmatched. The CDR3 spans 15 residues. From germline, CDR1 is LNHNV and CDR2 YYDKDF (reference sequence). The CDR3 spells CATSRGQVMNTEAFF. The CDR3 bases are TGTGCCACCAGCAGGGGACAGGTCATGAACACTGAAGCTTTCTTT.

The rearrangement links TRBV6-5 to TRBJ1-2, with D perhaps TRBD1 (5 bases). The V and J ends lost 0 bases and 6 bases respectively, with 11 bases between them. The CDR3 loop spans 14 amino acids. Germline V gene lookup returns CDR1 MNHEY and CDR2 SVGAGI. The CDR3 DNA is TGTGCCAGCAGTTACTCGAGCAGGGTGCATGGCTACACCTTC. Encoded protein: CASSYSSRVHGYTF.

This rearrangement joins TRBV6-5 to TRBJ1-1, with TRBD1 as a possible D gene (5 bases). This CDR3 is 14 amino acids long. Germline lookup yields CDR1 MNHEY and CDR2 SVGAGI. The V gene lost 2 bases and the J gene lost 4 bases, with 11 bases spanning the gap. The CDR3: CASSYGGGLTEAFF. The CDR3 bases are TGTGCCAGCAGTTACGGGGGAGGCCTCACTGAAGCTTTCTTT.